This T cell receptor (beta chain) emerged from a study of blood T cell repertoires in COVID-19. About the study: COVID-19 samples collected from the United States, Italy and Spain covered acute and convalescent phases. The analysed material was cDNA or gDNA that came from T cells, B-cell-depleted T cells, or PBMCs.

Under the authors' procedure: For nucleated cells, counts were estimated from reference gene primer amplification. The data were produced by immunoSEQ multiplex PCR, yet TCRdb's version contains in-frame clones alone and is incomplete. Clone size and the V and J calls come from that table; the DNA yielded D and trimming. The table shows under 300,000 clones, with 80% to 85% occurring only once. The source of this sequence is a woman in her late teens or twenties with acute or convalescent COVID-19. The source material was peripheral blood.

CDR3 in amino acids: CASSLSTRREGIHTQYF. The CDR3 DNA is TGTGCCAGCAGTTTAAGTACAAGGCGGGAGGGAATTCATACGCAGTATTTT. The V call is TRBV27, the J call TRBJ2-3; 9 bases agree with TRBD2. V trimming: 2 bases; J trimming: 7 bases; junction bases outside the gene matches: 13. Germline V gives CDR1 MNHEY, CDR2 SMNVEV (reference sequence). There are 17 residues in the CDR3.